These T cell receptor beta chains were read from a single sample in a study of blood T cell repertoires in COVID-19. The data were produced by immunoSEQ multiplex PCR, yet TCRdb's version contains in-frame clones alone and is incomplete. This sample has about 380,000 clones, with around nine tenths found just once. The sequencing input was PBMCs or T cells enriched from blood (not recorded which). These receptors all come from a woman between 18 and 30 years old who had recovered from COVID-19. Both conserved end residues are part of each CDR3. D genes are given only for firm matches. The size entry is marked missing in some rows and otherwise reads once, few, many or a size class.

V gene: TRBV5-4; clone size: once; D gene: TRBD2; J gene: TRBJ2-3; CDR3 protein: CASSLVGTSGTDTQYF; CDR3 DNA: TGTGCCAGCAGCTTGGTTGGGACTAGCGGTACAGATACGCAGTATTTT
V gene: TRBV19; clone size: .; D gene: TRBD1; J gene: TRBJ1-1; CDR3 protein: CASSIEQGADTEAFF; CDR3 DNA: TGTGCCAGTAGTATCGAACAGGGGGCCGATACTGAAGCTTTCTTT
V gene: TRBV4-1; clone size: once; D gene: .; J gene: TRBJ2-3; CDR3 protein: CASSQVGVDTQYF; CDR3 DNA: TGCGCCAGCAGCCAGGTTGGAGTAGATACGCAGTATTTT
V gene: TRBV7-2; clone size: .; D gene: .; J gene: TRBJ1-5; CDR3 protein: CASSLLLGQSNQPQHF; CDR3 DNA: TGTGCCAGCAGCTTATTACTTGGGCAGAGCAATCAGCCCCAGCATTTT
V gene: TRBV30; clone size: .; D gene: TRBD1; J gene: TRBJ2-7; CDR3 protein: CAWGQGAYEQYF; CDR3 DNA: TGTGCCTGGGGACAGGGGGCTTACGAGCAGTACTTC
V gene: TRBV10-3; clone size: few; D gene: .; J gene: TRBJ1-2; CDR3 protein: CAISNRDTSNYGYTF; CDR3 DNA: TGTGCCATCAGTAACCGGGACACGTCTAACTATGGCTACACCTTC
V gene: TRBV7-2; clone size: once; D gene: TRBD1; J gene: TRBJ1-2; CDR3 protein: CASSLGGTGYGYTF; CDR3 DNA: TGTGCCAGCAGCTTAGGCGGGACAGGATATGGCTACACCTTC
V gene: TRBV6-1; clone size: .; D gene: TRBD1; J gene: TRBJ2-5; CDR3 protein: CASSEASGQGSETQYF; CDR3 DNA: TGTGCCAGCAGTGAAGCGAGCGGACAGGGGTCGGAGACCCAGTACTTC
V gene: TRBV3-1/TRBV3-2; clone size: .; D gene: TRBD2; J gene: TRBJ2-3; CDR3 protein: CASSQGVLAGETSTDTQYF; CDR3 DNA: TGTGCCAGCAGCCAAGGTGTACTAGCGGGGGAAACTAGCACAGATACGCAGTATTTT
V gene: TRBV5-1; clone size: .; D gene: TRBD1; J gene: TRBJ1-4; CDR3 protein: CASSQYRGAEEKLFF; CDR3 DNA: TGCGCCAGCAGCCAGTACAGGGGTGCGGAGGAAAAACTGTTTTTT
V gene: TRBV7-3; clone size: .; D gene: TRBD1; J gene: TRBJ2-3; CDR3 protein: CASSLGQGRSDTQYF; CDR3 DNA: TGTGCCAGCAGCCTAGGACAGGGGAGGTCGGATACGCAGTATTTT
V gene: TRBV4-1; clone size: .; D gene: .; J gene: TRBJ2-7; CDR3 protein: CASSQEEARYYEQYF; CDR3 DNA: TGCGCCAGCAGCCAAGAGGAGGCCAGATACTACGAGCAGTACTTC
V gene: TRBV6-5; clone size: .; D gene: .; J gene: TRBJ1-2; CDR3 protein: CASSYQSSSRDGYTF; CDR3 DNA: TGTGCCAGCAGTTACCAGTCCTCTTCCAGGGATGGCTACACCTTC
V gene: TRBV2; clone size: .; D gene: .; J gene: TRBJ1-5; CDR3 protein: CASSVESGLQPQHF; CDR3 DNA: TGTGCCAGCAGTGTCGAGTCAGGGCTCCAGCCCCAGCATTTT
V gene: TRBV7-2; clone size: .; D gene: .; J gene: TRBJ1-3; CDR3 protein: CASIQGGTGNTIYF; CDR3 DNA: TGTGCCAGCATCCAGGGAGGAACTGGAAACACCATATATTTT
V gene: TRBV13; clone size: .; D gene: .; J gene: TRBJ2-7; CDR3 protein: CASSLASLGVAYEQYF; CDR3 DNA: TGTGCCAGCAGCTTAGCCTCACTCGGGGTCGCCTACGAGCAGTACTTC
V gene: TRBV5-4; clone size: .; D gene: .; J gene: TRBJ2-1; CDR3 protein: CASSLDQNEQFF; CDR3 DNA: TGTGCCAGCAGCTTGGACCAGAATGAGCAGTTCTTC
V gene: TRBV30; clone size: .; D gene: TRBD1; J gene: TRBJ1-1; CDR3 protein: CAWTDRVNTEAFF; CDR3 DNA: TGTGCCTGGACCGACAGGGTGAACACTGAAGCTTTCTTT
V gene: TRBV19; clone size: .; D gene: TRBD2; J gene: TRBJ2-6; CDR3 protein: CASSRLEGWGGRYAGANVLTF; CDR3 DNA: TGTGCCAGTAGTCGATTAGAAGGGTGGGGAGGGAGATATGCTGGGGCCAACGTCCTGACTTTC
V gene: TRBV5-6; clone size: .; D gene: .; J gene: TRBJ1-2; CDR3 protein: CASSLPAGSYGYTF; CDR3 DNA: TGTGCCAGCAGCTTGCCCGCCGGTAGCTATGGCTACACCTTC
V gene: TRBV19; clone size: .; D gene: TRBD2; J gene: TRBJ2-5; CDR3 protein: CASRKTSGQETQYF; CDR3 DNA: TGTGCCAGTAGGAAGACTAGCGGACAAGAGACCCAGTACTTC
V gene: TRBV4-3; clone size: .; D gene: TRBD1; J gene: TRBJ2-4; CDR3 protein: CASSQNRGPKNIQYF; CDR3 DNA: TGCGCCAGCAGCCAGAACAGGGGGCCCAAAAACATTCAGTACTTC
V gene: TRBV6-5; clone size: .; D gene: .; J gene: TRBJ1-4; CDR3 protein: CASSKFLEKLFF; CDR3 DNA: TGTGCCAGCAGTAAATTTCTAGAAAAACTGTTTTTT
V gene: TRBV6-1; clone size: .; D gene: .; J gene: TRBJ1-5; CDR3 protein: CASSEALLDMSSNQPQHF; CDR3 DNA: TGTGCCAGCAGTGAAGCGCTTCTGGACATGAGCAGCAATCAGCCCCAGCATTTT
V gene: TRBV30; clone size: once; D gene: .; J gene: TRBJ2-7; CDR3 protein: CAWSVLYGSYEQYF; CDR3 DNA: TGTGCCTGGAGTGTACTTTACGGGTCCTACGAGCAGTACTTC
V gene: TRBV4-1; clone size: .; D gene: TRBD1; J gene: TRBJ1-1; CDR3 protein: CASSQTGGRTEAFF; CDR3 DNA: TGCGCCAGCAGCCAAACAGGGGGTCGGACTGAAGCTTTCTTT
V gene: TRBV6-4; clone size: .; D gene: TRBD2; J gene: TRBJ2-1; CDR3 protein: CASSNLAGGTYNEQFF; CDR3 DNA: TGTGCCAGCAGTAATCTAGCGGGGGGGACCTACAATGAGCAGTTCTTC
V gene: TRBV15; clone size: .; D gene: .; J gene: TRBJ2-4; CDR3 protein: CATSRDRGTLTKNIQYF; CDR3 DNA: TGTGCCACCAGCAGAGATCGCGGGACTCTGACCAAAAACATTCAGTACTTC
V gene: TRBV9; clone size: once; D gene: .; J gene: TRBJ1-6; CDR3 protein: CASSPRGYSPLHF; CDR3 DNA: TGTGCCAGCAGCCCCCGGGGGTATTCACCCCTCCACTTT
V gene: TRBV9; clone size: few; D gene: .; J gene: TRBJ1-1; CDR3 protein: CASSVEGWDTEAFF; CDR3 DNA: TGTGCCAGCAGCGTAGAGGGGTGGGACACTGAAGCTTTCTTT
V gene: TRBV29-1; clone size: .; D gene: TRBD2; J gene: TRBJ2-7; CDR3 protein: CSVGGGYEQYF; CDR3 DNA: TGCAGCGTTGGCGGGGGATACGAGCAGTACTTC
V gene: TRBV5-4; clone size: .; D gene: .; J gene: TRBJ1-2; CDR3 protein: CASSVGQLGYTF; CDR3 DNA: TGTGCCAGCAGCGTTGGACAGCTTGGCTACACCTTC
V gene: TRBV28; clone size: .; D gene: TRBD1; J gene: TRBJ1-5; CDR3 protein: CASSNYLGQLQPQHF; CDR3 DNA: TGTGCCAGCAGCAACTACTTGGGACAGCTACAGCCCCAGCATTTT
V gene: TRBV11-3; clone size: .; D gene: .; J gene: TRBJ1-1; CDR3 protein: CASSAGVNTEAFF; CDR3 DNA: TGTGCCAGCAGCGCAGGTGTGAACACTGAAGCTTTCTTT
V gene: TRBV2; clone size: .; D gene: TRBD1; J gene: TRBJ1-2; CDR3 protein: CATRGGGYRDRVVYGYTF; CDR3 DNA: TGTGCCACCAGAGGGGGGGGGTACCGGGACAGGGTCGTCTATGGCTACACCTTC
V gene: TRBV6-5; clone size: .; D gene: .; J gene: TRBJ1-6; CDR3 protein: CASSYLGEGGYSPLHF; CDR3 DNA: TGTGCCAGCAGTTACCTCGGGGAGGGGGGGTATTCACCCCTCCACTTT
V gene: TRBV5-4; clone size: .; D gene: TRBD1; J gene: TRBJ2-3; CDR3 protein: CASSTGQGADTQYF; CDR3 DNA: TGTGCCAGCAGCACCGGACAGGGCGCAGATACGCAGTATTTT
V gene: TRBV6-4; clone size: .; D gene: .; J gene: TRBJ2-1; CDR3 protein: CASSESSPGRNEQFF; CDR3 DNA: TGTGCCAGCAGTGAGTCGTCTCCGGGTAGGAATGAGCAGTTCTTC
V gene: TRBV11-2; clone size: .; D gene: .; J gene: TRBJ2-7; CDR3 protein: CASSSGQQSSYEQYF; CDR3 DNA: TGTGCCAGCAGCTCAGGACAGCAGAGCTCCTACGAGCAGTACTTC
V gene: TRBV7-2; clone size: .; D gene: TRBD2; J gene: TRBJ2-3; CDR3 protein: CASSLNGGAVTDTQYF; CDR3 DNA: TGTGCCAGCAGCTTAAACGGGGGGGCCGTAACAGATACGCAGTATTTT
V gene: TRBV12-3/TRBV12-4; clone size: .; D gene: TRBD1; J gene: TRBJ1-1; CDR3 protein: CASSHNRGGEAFF; CDR3 DNA: TGTGCCAGCAGCCACAACAGGGGTGGTGAAGCTTTCTTT
V gene: TRBV7-2; clone size: .; D gene: .; J gene: TRBJ1-1; CDR3 protein: CASSLRTGVGTEAFF; CDR3 DNA: TGTGCCAGCAGCCTCCGGACGGGGGTGGGTACTGAAGCTTTCTTT
V gene: TRBV3-1/TRBV3-2; clone size: .; D gene: .; J gene: TRBJ1-1; CDR3 protein: CASSQDTGSNTEAFF; CDR3 DNA: TGTGCCAGCAGCCAAGATACAGGGTCGAACACTGAAGCTTTCTTT
V gene: TRBV29-1; clone size: .; D gene: TRBD1; J gene: TRBJ1-2; CDR3 protein: CSVEGTGARRYGYTF; CDR3 DNA: TGCAGCGTTGAAGGGACAGGGGCACGGCGCTATGGCTACACCTTC
V gene: TRBV19; clone size: .; D gene: TRBD1; J gene: TRBJ1-5; CDR3 protein: CASSRTGVHF; CDR3 DNA: TGTGCCAGTAGTAGGACAGGGGTGCATTTT
V gene: TRBV6-6; clone size: .; D gene: .; J gene: TRBJ1-3; CDR3 protein: CASSGGSGNTIYF; CDR3 DNA: TGTGCCAGCAGCGGGGGGTCTGGAAACACCATATATTTT
V gene: TRBV30; clone size: .; D gene: .; J gene: TRBJ2-7; CDR3 protein: CAWSVLGRSYEQYF; CDR3 DNA: TGTGCCTGGAGTGTGCTGGGGAGGTCCTACGAGCAGTACTTC
V gene: TRBV6-1; clone size: .; D gene: TRBD1; J gene: TRBJ1-6; CDR3 protein: CASSVLGQEGRGSPLHF; CDR3 DNA: TGTGCCAGCAGTGTACTTGGACAGGAAGGCCGTGGTTCACCCCTCCACTTT
V gene: TRBV6-1; clone size: .; D gene: .; J gene: TRBJ1-6; CDR3 protein: CASSEVGSANSYNSPLHF; CDR3 DNA: TGTGCCAGCAGTGAAGTGGGCAGTGCCAACTCCTATAATTCACCCCTCCACTTT
V gene: TRBV5-1; clone size: .; D gene: TRBD1; J gene: TRBJ2-1; CDR3 protein: CASSLRQGRGEQFF; CDR3 DNA: TGCGCCAGCAGCTTGAGACAGGGGAGAGGTGAGCAGTTCTTC
V gene: TRBV7-9; clone size: .; D gene: TRBD2; J gene: TRBJ2-3; CDR3 protein: CASSPGVAGSSTDTQYF; CDR3 DNA: TGTGCCAGCAGCCCCGGGGTAGCGGGGTCTAGCACAGATACGCAGTATTTT
V gene: TRBV7-8; clone size: .; D gene: TRBD1; J gene: TRBJ2-5; CDR3 protein: CASSLRPGGLVQETQYF; CDR3 DNA: TGTGCCAGCAGCTTACGGCCAGGGGGCCTGGTCCAAGAGACCCAGTACTTC
V gene: TRBV9; clone size: .; D gene: TRBD1; J gene: TRBJ2-5; CDR3 protein: CASSRWTGIQTQYF; CDR3 DNA: TGTGCCAGCAGCCGCTGGACAGGGATACAGACCCAGTACTTC
V gene: TRBV28; clone size: .; D gene: .; J gene: TRBJ2-2; CDR3 protein: CASSFPQGKNTGELFF; CDR3 DNA: TGTGCCAGCAGTTTCCCTCAGGGGAAGAACACCGGGGAGCTGTTTTTT
V gene: TRBV5-1; clone size: .; D gene: TRBD2; J gene: TRBJ2-5; CDR3 protein: CASSLGLAGHQETQYF; CDR3 DNA: TGCGCCAGCAGCTTGGGATTAGCGGGACACCAAGAGACCCAGTACTTC